These 26 T cell receptor beta chains originate from one sample sequenced in a study of shared clonotypes between healthy human individuals. Terminally differentiated effector memory CD45RA+ cells were left out of the naive CD8 fraction, which was CD45RO-negative and positively selected for CCR7. This table comes from immunoSEQ multiplex PCR, and its TCRdb copy is limited to in-frame clones, with some not included. The table includes more than 2 million clones, 93% detected once. Sequenced material: naive CD8+ T cells from PBMCs. These receptors all come from a man younger than 35 in good health. Some clones in this sample may be carry-over from other donors' samples.

CDR3 in DNA: TGTGCCAGCAGTTCCACCCAAACTTTGGGTGCGGGAGGGTTCTACGAGCAGTACTTC. Translating it yields CASSSTQTLGAGGFYEQYF. The gene calls are TRBV27 and TRBJ2-7; the match to TRBD2 covers 9 bases. Germline assignment: CDR1 MNHEY and CDR2 SMNVEV (reference sequence). This CDR3 contains 19 residues. V lost 4 bases to trimming and J lost 3 bases; unmatched junction nucleotides: 19.

The V gene is TRBV9, the J gene TRBJ2-7; TRBD2 matches at 7 bases. Losses at the gene ends were 1 base for V and 5 bases for J; bases not matched to a gene: 12. Germline assignment: CDR1 SGDLS and CDR2 YYNGEE. This CDR3 contains 16 residues. The CDR3 sequence: CASSVSPTGREHEQYF. CDR3 nucleotide sequence: TGTGCCAGCAGCGTATCCCCCACGGGGCGGGAGCACGAGCAGTACTTC.

This clone was recorded only once. V gene TRBV18 combines with J gene TRBJ2-7; possible D gene TRBD2, 5 bases. Deletions cut 3 bases from V and 2 bases from J, with 14 bases between. Per the germline V gene, CDR1 is KGHSH and CDR2 is LQKENI. This CDR3 contains 15 residues. The CDR3 bases are TGTGCCAGCTCACCCGCGGGCCGTTCCCCCTACGAGCAGTACTTC. Translated, it gives CASSPAGRSPYEQYF. Complete variable domain (other parts from reference TRBV18 and TRBJ2-7): NAGVMQNPRHLVRRRGQEARLRCSPMKGHSHVYWYRQLPEEGLKFMVYLQKENIIDESGMPKERFSAEFPKEGPSILRIQQVVRGDSAAYFCASSPAGRSPYEQYFGPGTRLTVT.

This clone was counted a single time. The rearrangement links TRBV5-1 to TRBJ2-1; the match to TRBD2 covers 7 bases. Trimming at V came to 1 base and at J to 6 bases, leaving 13 bases not matched to a gene. The germline CDR1 and CDR2 sequences are SGHRS and YFSETQ. The CDR3 is 17 residues long. The CDR3 spells CASSLWRETRRGNEQFF. The CDR3 DNA reads TGCGCCAGCAGCTTGTGGCGGGAGACAAGACGCGGCAATGAGCAGTTCTTC.

The V and J genes are TRBV30 and TRBJ2-7; 13 positions match TRBD2. CDR1 is GTSNPN and CDR2 is SVGIG in the germline V gene (reference sequence). The junction had 20 bases not matched to a gene; V was cut back by 5 bases and J by 4 bases. This CDR3 contains 19 residues. Here the CDR3 reads CAWADAYGTSGIFPYEQYF. In DNA, the CDR3 is TGTGCCTGGGCGGACGCCTACGGGACTAGCGGGATATTCCCTTACGAGCAGTACTTC. The complete variable domain, with remaining parts taken from reference TRBV30 and TRBJ2-7, reads SQTIHQWPATLVQPVGSPLSLECTVEGTSNPNLYWYRQAAGRGLQLLFYSVGIGQISSEVPQNLSASRPQDRQFILSSKKLLLSDSGFYLCAWADAYGTSGIFPYEQYFGPGTRLTVT.

On this clone itself: This same CDR3 is encoded by further DNA sequences in the sample. The chain has TRBV6-5 and TRBJ2-2; a weak D match, TRBD2 (6 bases). CDR3 size: 13 residues. Germline CDR1 is MNHEY and CDR2 is SVGAGI. The V gene lost 0 bases and the J gene lost 7 bases, with 6 bases spanning the gap. CDR3 nucleotides: TGTGCCAGCAGTTACTCGACTAGCGGGGAGCTGTTTTTT. Translated: CASSYSTSGELFF.

The rearrangement links TRBV28 to TRBJ2-3; 11 bases match TRBD2. The CDR3 has 17 amino acids. CDR1 and CDR2 from the germline V gene are MDHEN and SYDVKM. V gave up 3 bases and J gave up 6 bases; unmatched junction bases: 11. CDR3 in amino acids: CASSLDTSGSNLDTQYF. The CDR3 DNA is TGTGCCAGCAGTTTGGACACTAGCGGGAGTAATTTGGATACGCAGTATTTT. Complete variable domain (other parts from reference TRBV28 and TRBJ2-3): DVKVTQSSRYLVKRTGEKVFLECVQDMDHENMFWYRQDPGLGLRLIYFSYDVKMKEKGDIPEGYSVSREKKERFSLILESASTNQTSMYLCASSLDTSGSNLDTQYFGPGTRLTVL.

Turning to this clone: Other DNA sequences within the sample encode an identical CDR3. The J gene is TRBJ2-7, the V gene TRBV29-1; D is unresolved. The V end was cut by 4 bases, the J end by 5 bases, with 6 bases between. CDR1 is SQVTM and CDR2 is ANQGSEA in the germline V gene. The CDR3 consists of 10 residues. CDR3 loop: CSVVGNEQYF. The DNA of the CDR3 is TGCAGCGTTGTTGGGAACGAGCAGTACTTC.

The chain uses TRBV27 and TRBJ1-5; 9 bases are shared with TRBD1. The CDR3 consists of 14 residues. Germline trimming cut 5 bases from V and 6 bases from J; bases unmatched to any gene: 5. CDR1 and CDR2 (germline): MNHEY, SMNVEV (reference sequence). CDR3 DNA: TGTGCCAGCAGTATCACAGGGGGCTTTCAGCCCCAGCATTTT. Residues: CASSITGGFQPQHF.

The chain recombines TRBV6-5 with TRBJ2-1; 12 nucleotides match TRBD1. This CDR3 spans 15 amino acids. Trimming removed 2 bases from V and 7 bases from J; junction bases left unmatched: 3. Looked up from germline, CDR1 is MNHEY and CDR2 is SVGAGI. DNA of the CDR3: TGTGCCAGCAGTTACGGGACAGGGGGCAGGAATGAGCAGTTCTTC. This gives the protein CASSYGTGGRNEQFF.

This clone was picked up a small number of times. V and J are TRBV7-9 and TRBJ1-5, with D perhaps matching TRBD1 (5 bases). CDR1 and CDR2 from the germline V gene are SEHNR and FQNEAQ (reference sequence). The CDR3 has 16 amino acids. V was cut by 3 bases and J by 0 bases, with 12 bases left in between. CDR3 protein: CASSLGTDYSNQPQHF. The CDR3 nucleotides are TGTGCCAGCAGCTTGGGGACGGATTATAGCAATCAGCCCCAGCATTTT.

Of note for this clone: The sample has other DNA sequences that encode this CDR3 too. CDR3: CATSLGGGSSYEQYF. The CDR3 DNA sequence: TGTGCCACCAGCTTGGGCGGGGGTAGCTCCTACGAGCAGTACTTC. The chain has TRBV15 and TRBJ2-7, with 7 bases matching TRBD2. The V segment lost 5 bases and the J segment 0 bases; nucleotides outside the gene matches: 7. This CDR3 has 15 amino acids. CDR1 is LNHNV, CDR2 YYDKDF, per germline (reference sequence).

V gene TRBV28 combines with J gene TRBJ2-7; TRBD1 is a possible D gene (6 bases). V was trimmed by 5 bases and J by 2 bases, leaving 19 bases between them. The CDR3 covers 16 residues. CDR1 and CDR2 (germline): MDHEN, SYDVKM. The CDR3 reads CASSTYTDSIPYEQYF. Here the CDR3 DNA reads TGTGCCAGCAGTACTTACACGGACAGTATCCCCTACGAGCAGTACTTC.

The chain combines TRBV27 with TRBJ2-3; 7 bases map to TRBD2. Trimming cost V 6 bases and J 0 bases; bases outside gene matches: 6. The V gene's germline CDR1 is MNHEY and CDR2 SMNVEV (reference sequence). CDR3 length equals 15 residues. Here the CDR3 reads CASRGRGISTDTQYF. CDR3 coding DNA: TGTGCCAGCAGAGGGCGGGGGATAAGCACAGATACGCAGTATTTT.

This clone showed up just a few times. The identical CDR3 is also encoded by other nucleotide sequences in the sample. This chain links TRBV19 with TRBJ1-1, with 7 bases that match TRBD1. Unmatched junction bases numbered 7, after V lost 5 bases and J lost 1 base. CDR1 is LNHDA, CDR2 SQIVND, per germline (reference sequence). This CDR3 spans 15 amino acids. CDR3 nucleotide sequence: TGTGCCAGTAGTCCTGACAGGGAGGGGAACACTGAAGCTTTCTTT. Amino acids: CASSPDREGNTEAFF.

CDR3 DNA: TGTGCCATCAGTGAGCCCGGACAGGGAAGAGGCACAGATACGCAGTATTTT. Residues: CAISEPGQGRGTDTQYF. V gene TRBV10-3 combines with J gene TRBJ2-3, with TRBD1 identical over 8 bases. V lost 2 bases and J lost 1; bases outside the gene matches: 8. CDR3 size: 17 residues. Germline-derived CDR1 and CDR2 are ENHRY and SYGVKD.

This clone was detected a few times. Different DNA sequences within this sample yield the same CDR3. This sequence joins TRBV4-1 and TRBJ1-1, with D unclear. Germline-derived CDR1 and CDR2 are MGHRA and YSYEKL. This CDR3 spans 13 amino acids. Trimming cost V 1 base and J 2 bases, with 5 bases left between them. In DNA form, the CDR3 reads TGCGCCAGCAGCCAAGTCGGCAACACTGAAGCTTTCTTT. The encoded protein is CASSQVGNTEAFF.

This chain connects TRBV11-3 to TRBJ2-1, with 13 bases aligning to TRBD2. Germline V gene data show CDR1 as SGHNT and CDR2 as YENEEA. V lost 5 bases and J lost 8; bases outside the gene matches: 15. The CDR3 is made up of 18 amino acids. CDR3 nucleotides: TGTGCCAGCAGCCCCCGGACTAGCGGGAGATATGGTTTCGATGAGCAGTTCTTC. Amino acid sequence: CASSPRTSGRYGFDEQFF.

V and J are TRBV5-4 and TRBJ2-2; TRBD2 aligns across 12 bases. The germline gives CDR1 SGHNT, CDR2 YYREEE (reference sequence). This CDR3 is built from 15 residues. With 2 bases clipped from V and 6 bases from J, the junction kept 2 bases outside the gene matches. CDR3 DNA: TGTGCCAGCAGCTTTGCTAGCGGGAGGGCCGGGGAGCTGTTTTTT. The encoded protein is CASSFASGRAGELFF.

The V gene is TRBV16, the J gene TRBJ1-2; weak D call: TRBD1 (5 bases). V lost 2 bases and J 4 bases, leaving 11 bases between the germline ends. Germline CDR1 is KGHSY and CDR2 is FQNENV. This CDR3 contains 14 residues. CDR3 residues: CASSQGGARYGYTF. CDR3 in DNA: TGTGCCAGCAGCCAAGGAGGGGCGCGCTATGGCTACACCTTC.

This clone was seen only once. The rearrangement joins TRBV9 to TRBJ1-2; possible D gene TRBD1, 6 bases. Trimming cost V 3 bases and J 2 bases, with 14 bases left between them. The CDR3 covers 15 residues. Germline lookup yields CDR1 SGDLS and CDR2 YYNGEE. The CDR3: CASSAPGTPNYGYTF. For the CDR3, the DNA is TGTGCCAGCAGCGCCCCGGGGACACCCAACTATGGCTACACCTTC.

The V call is TRBV5-1, the J call TRBJ1-1, with D unclear. The V and J ends lost 6 bases and 4 bases respectively, with 19 bases between them. The CDR3 has 15 amino acids. Germline V gene data show CDR1 as SGHRS and CDR2 as YFSETQ. The CDR3 spells CASKRRGGSGTEAFF. CDR3 nucleotide sequence: TGCGCCAGCAAACGGCGAGGTGGGAGCGGCACTGAAGCTTTCTTT.

The V call is TRBV7-9, the J call TRBJ2-5; a possible D gene is TRBD2 (6 bases). This CDR3 spans 14 amino acids. V gave up 4 bases and J gave up 4 bases, with 13 bases separating them. Germline V gene lookup returns CDR1 SEHNR and CDR2 FQNEAQ (reference sequence). In DNA, the CDR3 is TGTGCCAGCAGCTCTGCCGGGGGACGAGAGACCCAGTACTTC. It specifies CASSSAGGRETQYF.

The CDR3: CASSEWGEGQPQHF. In DNA form, the CDR3 reads TGTGCCAGCAGTGAATGGGGTGAGGGTCAGCCCCAGCATTTT. V and J are TRBV2 and TRBJ1-5; D gene unclear. Germline CDR1 reads SNHLY; CDR2 reads FYNNEI. Trimming removed 2 bases at V and 6 bases at J, with 11 bases between. This CDR3 spans 14 amino acids.

This clone is a singleton in its sample. V is TRBV2 and J is TRBJ2-7; D gene unclear. This CDR3 comprises 13 residues. Trimming stripped 10 bases from V and 2 bases from J, with 15 bases between. CDR1 and CDR2 (germline): SNHLY, FYNNEI. In nucleotides, the CDR3 is TGTGCCACCTCGACCTTCATGACCTACGAGCAGTACTTC. Residues: CATSTFMTYEQYF.

The chain recombines TRBV7-9 with TRBJ1-2; D gene unclear. Germline V CDR1 and CDR2: SEHNR, FQNEAQ (reference sequence). This CDR3 comprises 15 residues. V lost 1 base, J lost 8 bases, and 17 bases lay in between. This CDR3 reads CASSLGTSAQTGYTF. DNA for the CDR3: TGTGCCAGCAGCTTAGGAACCAGTGCACAGACAGGCTACACCTTC.